The 3 T cell receptor delta chains below were found in one sample sequenced in a study of gamma-delta T cells after stem cell transplantation. TCRdb redid clone calling on the RT-PCR reads using CATT. The sample table sets out about 40 delta-chain clones. The specimen was gamma-delta T cells. The source of these receptors is a human donor. It is not recorded whose cells these are; they may come from a transplant donor. This table probably holds off-target reads from a library built for another chain.

This clone was seen a handful of times. V and J are TRDV2 and TRDJ3; 7 bases are a match to TRDD3. V gave up 0 bases and J gave up 1 base; unmatched junction bases: 26. Germline V gives CDR1 GEAIGNYY, CDR2 EKD. The CDR3 runs to 25 residues. The chain's CDR3 is CACDTVSGWGTPLRLSSWDTRQMFF. The CDR3 DNA reads as TGTGCCTGTGACACCGTGAGTGGATGGGGGACCCCGCTTCGTTTATCGTCCTGGGACACCCGACAGATGTTTTTC.

This rearrangement joins TRDV2 to TRDJ3; 13 nucleotides line up with TRDD3. V was pared by 0 bases and J by 3 bases, with 4 bases of the junction left unmatched. The CDR3 spans 19 residues. Per the germline V gene, CDR1 is GEAIGNYY and CDR2 is EKD. CDR3 DNA: TGTGCCTGTGACACCGTACTGGGGGATACGCACTGGGACACCCGACAGATGTTTTTC. This codes for CACDTVLGDTHWDTRQMFF.

The rearrangement links TRDV2 to TRDJ3; 8 positions agree with TRDD3. The V gene's germline CDR1 is GEAIGNYY and CDR2 EKD. The CDR3 sequence is 20 residues long. V shed 0 bases and J 1 base; nucleotides not matched to a gene: 10. The CDR3: CACDTVLWDTVSWDTRQMFF. The CDR3 DNA follows: TGTGCCTGTGACACCGTACTGTGGGATACGGTTTCCTGGGACACCCGACAGATGTTTTTC.